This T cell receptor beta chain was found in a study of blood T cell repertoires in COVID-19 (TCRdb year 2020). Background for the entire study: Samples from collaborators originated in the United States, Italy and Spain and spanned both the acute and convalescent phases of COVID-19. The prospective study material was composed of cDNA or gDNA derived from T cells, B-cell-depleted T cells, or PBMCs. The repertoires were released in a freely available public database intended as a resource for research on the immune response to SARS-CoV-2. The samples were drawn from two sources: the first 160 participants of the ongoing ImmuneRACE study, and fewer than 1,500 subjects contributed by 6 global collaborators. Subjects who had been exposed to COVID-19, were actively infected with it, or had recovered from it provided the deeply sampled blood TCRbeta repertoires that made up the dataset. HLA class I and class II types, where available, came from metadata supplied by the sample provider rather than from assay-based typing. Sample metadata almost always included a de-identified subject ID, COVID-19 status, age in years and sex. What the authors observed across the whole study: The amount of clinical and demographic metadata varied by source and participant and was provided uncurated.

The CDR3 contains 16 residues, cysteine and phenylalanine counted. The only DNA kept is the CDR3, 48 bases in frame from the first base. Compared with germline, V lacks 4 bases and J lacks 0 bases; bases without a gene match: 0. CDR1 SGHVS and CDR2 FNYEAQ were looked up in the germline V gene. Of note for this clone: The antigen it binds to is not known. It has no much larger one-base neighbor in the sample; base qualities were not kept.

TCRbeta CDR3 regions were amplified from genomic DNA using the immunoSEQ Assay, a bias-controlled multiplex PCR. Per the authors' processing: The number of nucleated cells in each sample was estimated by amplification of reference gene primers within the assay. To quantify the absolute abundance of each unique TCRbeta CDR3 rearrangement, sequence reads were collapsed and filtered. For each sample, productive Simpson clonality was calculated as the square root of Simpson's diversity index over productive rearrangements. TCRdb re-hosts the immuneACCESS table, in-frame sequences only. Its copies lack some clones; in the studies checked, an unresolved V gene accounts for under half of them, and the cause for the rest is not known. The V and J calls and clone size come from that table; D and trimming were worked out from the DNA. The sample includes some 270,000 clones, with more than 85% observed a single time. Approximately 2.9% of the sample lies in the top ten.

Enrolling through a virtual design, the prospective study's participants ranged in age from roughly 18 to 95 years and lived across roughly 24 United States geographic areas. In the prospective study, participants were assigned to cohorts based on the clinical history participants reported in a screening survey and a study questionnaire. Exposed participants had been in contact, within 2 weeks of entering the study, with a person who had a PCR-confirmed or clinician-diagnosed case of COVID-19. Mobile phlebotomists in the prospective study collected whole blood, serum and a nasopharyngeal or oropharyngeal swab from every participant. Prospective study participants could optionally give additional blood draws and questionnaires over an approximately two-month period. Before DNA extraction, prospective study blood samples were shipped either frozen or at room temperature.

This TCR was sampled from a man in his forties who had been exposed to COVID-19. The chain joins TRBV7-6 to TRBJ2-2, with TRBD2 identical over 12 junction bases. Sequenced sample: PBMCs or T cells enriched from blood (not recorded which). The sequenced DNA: TGTGCCAGCAGCTCTAGCGGGAGGGCGAACACCGGGGAGCTGTTTTTT. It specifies CASSSSGRANTGELFF.